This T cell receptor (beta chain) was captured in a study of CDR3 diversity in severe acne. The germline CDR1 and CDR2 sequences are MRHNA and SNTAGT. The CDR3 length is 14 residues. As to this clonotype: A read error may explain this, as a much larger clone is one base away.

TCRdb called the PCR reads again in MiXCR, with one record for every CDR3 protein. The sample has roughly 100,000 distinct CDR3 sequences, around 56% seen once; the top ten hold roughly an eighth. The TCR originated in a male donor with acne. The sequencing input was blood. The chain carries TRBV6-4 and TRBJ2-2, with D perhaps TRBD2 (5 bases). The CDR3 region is CASSQAPMPGELSF. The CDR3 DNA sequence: TGTGCCAGCAGCCAAGCCCCAATGCCCGGGGAGCTGTCTTTT.